Listed below are T cell receptor beta chains from one sample, sequenced in a study of Tregs in tolerant kidney transplant recipients. The method was immunoSEQ multiplex PCR; TCRdb's version includes in-frame clones alone and lacks a portion of them. This sample carries fewer than 80,000 clones, roughly 98% of them seen once, and the ten largest clones take 0.3% to 0.35%. The starting material was Tregs from blood, obtained before the transplant. The receptor source for this set is a human donor who received a combined kidney and bone marrow transplant. CDR3s include the opening cysteine and the closing phenylalanine or tryptophan. The order of the fields is V gene, D gene, J gene, CDR3 protein, CDR3 DNA. D genes are given only for firm matches.

v_call: TRBV19; d_call: TRBD1; j_call: TRBJ2-3; cdr3_aa: CASRTGGTDTQYF; cdr3_nt: TGTGCCAGTAGAACAGGGGGCACAGATACGCAGTATTTT
v_call: TRBV6-6; d_call: TRBD1; j_call: TRBJ1-3; cdr3_aa: CASRPGQVGNTIYF; cdr3_nt: TGTGCCAGCAGACCAGGACAGGTTGGAAACACCATATATTTT
v_call: TRBV4-1; d_call: NA; j_call: TRBJ1-1; cdr3_aa: CASSQGQGAFF; cdr3_nt: TGCGCCAGCAGCCAAGGGCAGGGAGCTTTCTTT
v_call: TRBV29-1; d_call: TRBD2; j_call: TRBJ2-3; cdr3_aa: CSVDGLAGVGTDTQYF; cdr3_nt: TGCAGCGTCGATGGACTAGCGGGAGTGGGCACAGATACGCAGTATTTT
v_call: TRBV11-3; d_call: TRBD2; j_call: TRBJ2-5; cdr3_aa: CASGTSGLRETQYF; cdr3_nt: TGTGCCAGCGGGACTAGCGGGCTCAGGGAGACCCAGTACTTC
v_call: TRBV7-6; d_call: TRBD2; j_call: TRBJ2-3; cdr3_aa: CASSLQTSGIAYF; cdr3_nt: TGTGCCAGCAGCTTACAGACTAGCGGGATAGCGTATTTT
v_call: TRBV7-3; d_call: TRBD2; j_call: TRBJ2-3; cdr3_aa: CASSLLAGDGTQYF; cdr3_nt: TGTGCCAGCAGCTTATTAGCGGGAGATGGTACGCAGTATTTT
v_call: TRBV7-2; d_call: TRBD1; j_call: TRBJ2-7; cdr3_aa: CASRSPGTGSYEQYF; cdr3_nt: TGTGCCAGCAGGTCCCCGGGGACAGGCTCCTACGAGCAGTACTTC
v_call: TRBV10-3; d_call: TRBD2; j_call: TRBJ2-2; cdr3_aa: CAGSGGAGELFF; cdr3_nt: TGTGCCGGGAGCGGGGGGGCCGGGGAGCTGTTTTTT
v_call: TRBV6-6; d_call: TRBD1; j_call: TRBJ1-2; cdr3_aa: CASSLQGDYGYTF; cdr3_nt: TGTGCCAGCAGTTTACAGGGGGACTATGGCTACACCTTC
v_call: TRBV6-4; d_call: TRBD1; j_call: TRBJ2-2; cdr3_aa: CASRQGAAGELFF; cdr3_nt: TGTGCCAGCAGACAGGGGGCGGCCGGGGAGCTGTTTTTT
v_call: TRBV25-1; d_call: NA; j_call: TRBJ2-3; cdr3_aa: CASSEFRTATDTQYF; cdr3_nt: TGTGCCAGCAGTGAATTCAGGACAGCCACAGATACGCAGTATTTT
v_call: TRBV6-6; d_call: TRBD1; j_call: TRBJ1-2; cdr3_aa: CASSYSISGGYGYTF; cdr3_nt: TGTGCCAGCAGTTACTCGATATCAGGGGGCTATGGCTACACCTTC
v_call: TRBV19; d_call: TRBD2; j_call: TRBJ2-3; cdr3_aa: CASSIGSGGSTSTDTQYF; cdr3_nt: TGTGCCAGTAGTATTGGTAGCGGGGGTTCGACTAGCACAGATACGCAGTATTTT
v_call: TRBV7-9; d_call: NA; j_call: TRBJ2-1; cdr3_aa: CASSLEGIGNEQFF; cdr3_nt: TGTGCCAGCAGCTTAGAGGGGATTGGTAATGAGCAGTTCTTC
v_call: TRBV9; d_call: NA; j_call: TRBJ2-5; cdr3_aa: CASSVGPGSQETQYF; cdr3_nt: TGTGCCAGCAGCGTAGGTCCGGGATCCCAAGAGACCCAGTACTTC
v_call: TRBV19; d_call: TRBD2; j_call: TRBJ2-1; cdr3_aa: CASSLGGGAWNEQFF; cdr3_nt: TGTGCCAGTAGCCTCGGCGGGGGGGCCTGGAATGAGCAGTTCTTC